This T cell receptor beta chain was sequenced during a study of a mutant IDH1 vaccine in newly diagnosed glioma. Across the whole study: First vaccine doses came 4-6 weeks after radiotherapy alone, or with temozolomide cycles. Treated patients, about 60% male and about 38% female, averaged about 42 years of age. It was radiotherapy, temozolomide, or both that patients received previously, with most receiving both.

Concerning this clone: Its specificity is unknown.

Specified time point: week 5, during vaccination. In every dose of vaccine, 300 ug of mutant IDH1 20-mer peptide was given alongside topical imiquimod. This table comes from immunoSEQ multiplex PCR, and its TCRdb copy is limited to in-frame clones, with some not included. Among around 56,000 clones listed, 82% were seen once. CDR1 is LGHNA and CDR2 is YSLEER in the germline V gene. Between the trimmed V and J ends, which lost 4 bases and 7 bases, there was a span of 17 bases. The CDR3 runs to 15 residues. The V gene is TRBV4-3, the J gene TRBJ2-1, with D perhaps matching TRBD1 (7 bases). This TCR was sampled from a woman aged 18-29 years with glioma. Some clones in this sample may be carry-over from other donors' samples. Sequenced material: PBMCs, taken from a glioma patient whose treatment included an IDH1 peptide vaccine. The CDR3 DNA follows: TGCGCCAGCAGCCTATCGGAGGGGGCGCTTAATGAGCAGTTCTTC. Translation gives CASSLSEGALNEQFF.